The entry below describes one T cell receptor beta chain. The sample originates from a study of cytomegalovirus exposure and HLA in healthy donors. Study in general: Researchers found that about 84% of under 450 genotyped donors fell within the Caucasian-associated ancestry cluster.

Primers: 60 Vbeta forward and 13 Jbeta reverse. The repertoire was sequenced with immunoSEQ multiplex PCR; TCRdb's copy has only in-frame clones and lacks some. The table lists 100,000 to 150,000 clones, about 80% of them singletons. Sequenced: PBMCs. This receptor was identified in a woman aged 45-59 years in good health and CMV-seronegative.

CDR3 region: CASSSPVARSTDTQYF. CDR3 coding DNA: TGTGCCAGCAGCTCCCCGGTGGCTAGGAGCACAGATACGCAGTATTTT. The chain has TRBV28 and TRBJ2-3; no clear D. The CDR3 has 16 residues. V lost 6 bases, J lost 0 bases, and 16 bases lay in between. Germline CDR1 and CDR2: MDHEN and SYDVKM.